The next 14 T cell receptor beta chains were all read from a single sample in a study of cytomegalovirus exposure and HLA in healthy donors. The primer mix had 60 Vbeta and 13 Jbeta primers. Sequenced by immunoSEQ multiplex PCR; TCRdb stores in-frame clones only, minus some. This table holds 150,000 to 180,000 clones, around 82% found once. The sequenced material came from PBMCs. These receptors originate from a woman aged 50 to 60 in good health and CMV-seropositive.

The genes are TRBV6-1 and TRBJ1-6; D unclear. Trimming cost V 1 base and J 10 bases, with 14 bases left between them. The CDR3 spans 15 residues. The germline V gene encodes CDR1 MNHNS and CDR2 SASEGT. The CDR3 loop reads CASSEDNSLRSPLHF. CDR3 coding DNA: TGTGCCAGCAGTGAAGATAACAGCCTAAGGTCACCCCTCCACTTT.

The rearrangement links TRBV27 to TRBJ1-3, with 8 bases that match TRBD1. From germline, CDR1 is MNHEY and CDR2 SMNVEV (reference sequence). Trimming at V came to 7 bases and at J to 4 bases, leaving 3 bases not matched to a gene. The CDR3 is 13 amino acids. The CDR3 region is CASKQGAGNTIYF. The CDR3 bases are TGTGCCAGCAAGCAGGGGGCCGGAAACACCATATATTTT.

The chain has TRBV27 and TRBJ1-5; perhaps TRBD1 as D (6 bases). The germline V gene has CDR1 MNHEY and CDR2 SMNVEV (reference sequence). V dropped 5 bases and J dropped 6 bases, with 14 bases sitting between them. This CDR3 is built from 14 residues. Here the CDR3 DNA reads TGTGCCAGCAGTCCTTCGGGGGGCGGTCAGCCCCAGCATTTT. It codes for CASSPSGGGQPQHF.

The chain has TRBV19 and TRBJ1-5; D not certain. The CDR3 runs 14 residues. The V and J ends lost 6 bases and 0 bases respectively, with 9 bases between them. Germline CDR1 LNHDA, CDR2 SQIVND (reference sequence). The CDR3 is CASSPGNSNQPQHF. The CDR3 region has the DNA TGTGCCAGTAGCCCGGGAAATAGCAATCAGCCCCAGCATTTT.

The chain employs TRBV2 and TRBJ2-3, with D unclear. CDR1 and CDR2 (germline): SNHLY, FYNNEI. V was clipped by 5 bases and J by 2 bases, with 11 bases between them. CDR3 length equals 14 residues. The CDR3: CASSHELLTDTQYF. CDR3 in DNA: TGTGCCAGCAGTCACGAACTGCTCACAGATACGCAGTATTTT.

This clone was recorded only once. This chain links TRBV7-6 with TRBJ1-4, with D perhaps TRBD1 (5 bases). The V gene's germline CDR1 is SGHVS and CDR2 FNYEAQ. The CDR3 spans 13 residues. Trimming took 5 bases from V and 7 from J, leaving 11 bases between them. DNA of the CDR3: TGTGCCAGCAGCGCCGACAGTAGTGAAAAACTGTTTTTT. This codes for CASSADSSEKLFF.

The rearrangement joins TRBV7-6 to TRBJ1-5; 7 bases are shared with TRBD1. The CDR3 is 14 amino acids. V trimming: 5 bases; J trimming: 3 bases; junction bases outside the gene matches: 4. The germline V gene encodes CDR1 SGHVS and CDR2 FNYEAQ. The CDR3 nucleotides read TGTGCCAGCAGCCCAGGGACAGCCAATCAGCCCCAGCATTTT. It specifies CASSPGTANQPQHF.

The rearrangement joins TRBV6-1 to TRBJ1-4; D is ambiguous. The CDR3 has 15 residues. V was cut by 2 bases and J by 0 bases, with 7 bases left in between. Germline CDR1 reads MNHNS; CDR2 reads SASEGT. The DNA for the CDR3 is TGTGCCAGCAGTGAACAGTTTGCAACTAATGAAAAACTGTTTTTT. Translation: CASSEQFATNEKLFF.

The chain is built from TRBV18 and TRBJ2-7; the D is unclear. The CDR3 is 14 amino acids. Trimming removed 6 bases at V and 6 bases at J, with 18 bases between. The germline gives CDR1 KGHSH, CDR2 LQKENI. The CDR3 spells CASSTESTLREQYF. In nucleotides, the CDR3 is TGTGCCAGCTCCACCGAGTCTACTCTACGCGAGCAGTACTTC.

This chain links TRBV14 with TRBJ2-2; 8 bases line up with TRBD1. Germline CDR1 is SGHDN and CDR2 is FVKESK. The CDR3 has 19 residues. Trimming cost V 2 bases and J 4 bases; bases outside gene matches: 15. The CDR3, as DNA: TGTGCCAGCAGCCAACGCAGACAGGGGACCATTGGGGGCACCGGGGAGCTGTTTTTT. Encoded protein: CASSQRRQGTIGGTGELFF.

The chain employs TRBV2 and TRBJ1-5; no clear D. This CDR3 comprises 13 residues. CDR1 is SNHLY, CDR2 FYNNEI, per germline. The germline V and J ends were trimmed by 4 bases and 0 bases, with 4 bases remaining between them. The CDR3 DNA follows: TGTGCCAGCAGTGTATATAGCAATCAGCCCCAGCATTTT. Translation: CASSVYSNQPQHF.

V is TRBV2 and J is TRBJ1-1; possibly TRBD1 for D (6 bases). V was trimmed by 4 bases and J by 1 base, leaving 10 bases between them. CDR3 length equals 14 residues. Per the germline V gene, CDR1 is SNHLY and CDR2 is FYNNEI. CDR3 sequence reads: CASSGQGWNTEAFF. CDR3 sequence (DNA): TGTGCCAGCAGTGGGCAGGGGTGGAACACTGAAGCTTTCTTT.

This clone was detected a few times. Here the CDR3 reads CASRQAPRDTQYF. The CDR3 region has the DNA TGTGCCAGCAGGCAAGCACCACGGGATACGCAGTATTTT. The chain recombines TRBV2 with TRBJ2-3; no firm D call. Germline V CDR1 and CDR2: SNHLY, FYNNEI. Deletions cut 6 bases from V and 6 bases from J, with 13 bases between. The CDR3 sequence is 13 residues long.

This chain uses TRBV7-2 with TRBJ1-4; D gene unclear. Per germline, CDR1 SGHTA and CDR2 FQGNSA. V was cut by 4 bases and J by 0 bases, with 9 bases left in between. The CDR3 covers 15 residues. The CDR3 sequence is CASSSILATNEKLFF. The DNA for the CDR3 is TGTGCCAGCAGCTCGATACTTGCAACTAATGAAAAACTGTTTTTT.